The TCR beta chain described here comes from a study of radiotherapy plus CTLA-4 blockade in lung cancer (dated by TCRdb to between 2017 and 2018). Turning to the overall study: Objective responses occurred in approximately 19% of enrolled patients, and around 29% achieved disease control. Results the study describes overall, beyond this receptor: The strongest predictors of response, as reported, were early dynamic changes in blood T cell clones along with a rise in serum interferon-beta after radiation. TCR clones derived from tumors expanded in peripheral blood after treatment with radiotherapy and ipilimumab.

The germline V gene (reference sequence) specifies LNHDA as CDR1 and SQIVND as CDR2. Relative to germline, V is 7 bases shorter and J is 0 bases shorter, with 10 bases between their ends. The cysteine opens and the phenylalanine closes a CDR3 of 15 amino acids. Left in the record is the CDR3 DNA by itself, 45 bases read in frame from the first base. In this study, focal radiation therapy paired with CTLA-4 blockade (ipilimumab) was tested in patients who had chemo-refractory metastatic non-small-cell lung cancer. Receptor amplification or capture employed the immunoSEQ multiplex PCR assay. TCRdb re-hosts the immuneACCESS table, in-frame sequences only. Its copies lack some clones; in the studies checked, an unresolved V gene accounts for under half of them, and the cause for the rest is not known. For this sample there are about 45,000 clones; 73% appear just once. Jointly, the top ten make up roughly 4% of the sample.

Concerning this clone: Its antigen has not been determined. Per-base qualities were not stored, and no clone one base away is much larger.

The sequence derives from a human donor with non-small cell lung cancer who had a complete response to radiotherapy plus ipilimumab. The chain joins TRBV19 to TRBJ2-6, with the D gene uncertain. The material sequenced was peripheral blood, taken from a patient treated with radiotherapy plus ipilimumab. This receptor carries the CDR3 CASTLGLSGANVLTF. Here is the DNA: TGTGCCAGTACCTTGGGCCTCTCTGGGGCCAACGTCCTGACTTTC.